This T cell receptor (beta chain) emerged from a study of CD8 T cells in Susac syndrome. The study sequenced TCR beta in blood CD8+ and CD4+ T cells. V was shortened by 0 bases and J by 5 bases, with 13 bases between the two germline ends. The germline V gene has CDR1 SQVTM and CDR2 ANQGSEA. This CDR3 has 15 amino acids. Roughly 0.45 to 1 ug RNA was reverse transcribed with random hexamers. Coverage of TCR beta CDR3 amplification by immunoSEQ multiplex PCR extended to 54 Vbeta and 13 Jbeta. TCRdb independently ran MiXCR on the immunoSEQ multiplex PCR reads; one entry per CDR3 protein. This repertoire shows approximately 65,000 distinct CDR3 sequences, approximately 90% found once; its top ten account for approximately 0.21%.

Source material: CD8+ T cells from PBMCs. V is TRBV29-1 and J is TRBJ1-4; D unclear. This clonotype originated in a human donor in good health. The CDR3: CSVEEVEGQNEKLFF. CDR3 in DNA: TGCAGCGTTGAAGAAGTCGAGGGCCAGAATGAAAAACTGTTTTTT. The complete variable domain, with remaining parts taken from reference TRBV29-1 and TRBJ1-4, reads SAVISQKPSRDICQRGTSLTIQCQVDSQVTMMFWYRQQPGQSLTLIATANQGSEATYESGFVIDKFPISRPNLTFSTLTVSNMSPEDSSIYLCSVEEVEGQNEKLFFGSGTQLSVL.